This TCR beta chain comes out of a study of T cell changes during pregnancy in multiple sclerosis. Germline V gene sequence: CDR1 MNHNS, CDR2 SASEGT. The CDR3 runs 18 residues. Assay used: immunoSEQ multiplex PCR; TCRdb lists only in-frame clones, some missing. The sample lists approximately 32,000 clones, around nine tenths occurring once. Concerning this clone: The junction differs from germline at one of its ends, possibly a read error.

The rearrangement links TRBV6-1 to TRBJ2-5, with D perhaps matching TRBD2 (5 bases). The source of this sequence is a female donor with multiple sclerosis, enrolled in a pregnancy study. The specimen comprised CD8+ T cells from peripheral blood mononuclear cells, sampled in the first trimester of pregnancy. The CDR3 DNA reads TGTGCCAGCAGGGAAGAAGAAGTATGGGCGGACTTCGGTGAGACCCAGTACTTC. Translation: CASREEEVWADFGETQYF.